The table lists the clone carrying this T cell receptor beta chain with a count of one. The data were taken from a study of blood T cell repertoires in COVID-19. Under the authors' procedure: Estimation of nucleated cell counts was performed using reference gene primer amplification. Here immunoSEQ multiplex PCR was the method, and the copy in TCRdb shows in-frame clones only, minus some. The V and J calls and clone size were taken over from that table, and D and trimming were inferred from the DNA. The sample has 40,000 or so clones, about 89% seen once; the top ten hold around 14%. Germline V gene lookup returns CDR1 WSHSY and CDR2 SAAADI. Deletions cut 3 bases from V and 5 bases from J, with 13 bases between. The CDR3 extends over 14 amino acids.

What was sequenced was peripheral blood. This clonotype was obtained from a woman aged 25 to 45 in a cohort sampled during active COVID-19. The chain recombines TRBV10-2 with TRBJ2-5, with D possibly matching TRBD2 (5 bases). DNA for the CDR3: TGCGCCAGCAGTGATTATGACGGCGGGGAGACCCAGTACTTC. Translating it yields CASSDYDGGETQYF.